Sequencing of this TCR beta chain was carried out in a study of T-cell memory formation after mild COVID-19. Study-wide points: While clones contracting from day 15 to 85 were balanced between CD4 and CD8, later expanders leaned CD4+. Some SARS-CoV-2-responding clones were already detected in memory before infection.

TCRdb re-called the 5' RACE reads with MiXCR, one entry per CDR3 protein. The data contain around 99,000 distinct CDR3 sequences, approximately 15% of them singletons. The germline CDR1 and CDR2 sequences are LNHDA and SQIVND (reference sequence). The CDR3 sequence is 14 residues long. Unmatched junction bases numbered 6, after V lost 7 bases and J lost 5 bases. Concerning this clonotype: Its antigen remains unidentified.

The TCR originated in a man between 18 and 29 years old who had mild COVID-19 (a few samples of this study predate the infection). Cell type and time point are not known. The sample consisted of PBMCs or a T cell subset sorted from them (not recorded which). The rearrangement joins TRBV19 to TRBJ2-1, with 9 bases aligning to TRBD2. As DNA, the CDR3 is TGTGCCAGTACTGCGGGGGGGCCCCACAATGAGCAGTTCTTC. This encodes CASTAGGPHNEQFF.